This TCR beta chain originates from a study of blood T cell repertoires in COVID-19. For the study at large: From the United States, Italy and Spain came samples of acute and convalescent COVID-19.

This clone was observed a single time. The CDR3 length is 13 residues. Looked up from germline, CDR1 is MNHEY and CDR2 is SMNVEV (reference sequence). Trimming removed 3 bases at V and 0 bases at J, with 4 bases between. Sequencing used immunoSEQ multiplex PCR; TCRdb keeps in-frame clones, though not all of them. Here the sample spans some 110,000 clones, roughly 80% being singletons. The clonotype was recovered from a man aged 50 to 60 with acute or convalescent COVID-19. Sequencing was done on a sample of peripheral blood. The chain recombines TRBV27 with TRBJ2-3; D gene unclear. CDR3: CASSFVSTDTQYF. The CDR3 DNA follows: TGTGCCAGCAGTTTCGTGAGCACAGATACGCAGTATTTT.